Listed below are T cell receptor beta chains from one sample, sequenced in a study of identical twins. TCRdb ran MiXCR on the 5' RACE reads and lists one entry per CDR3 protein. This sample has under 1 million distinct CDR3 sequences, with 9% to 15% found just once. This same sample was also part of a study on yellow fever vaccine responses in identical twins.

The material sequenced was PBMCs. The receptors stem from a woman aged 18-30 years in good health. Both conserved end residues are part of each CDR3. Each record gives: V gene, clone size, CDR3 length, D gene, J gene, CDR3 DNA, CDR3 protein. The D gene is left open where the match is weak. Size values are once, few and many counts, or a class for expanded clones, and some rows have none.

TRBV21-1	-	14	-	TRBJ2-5	TGTGCCAGCAGCAAAGTCCGGGACAGGGAGACCCAGTACTTC	CASSKVRDRETQYF
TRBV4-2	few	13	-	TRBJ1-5	TGTGCCAGCAGCCACTCGTTTGATCAGCCCCAGCATTTT	CASSHSFDQPQHF
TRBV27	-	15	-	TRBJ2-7	TGTGCCAGCAGTTTAACCGGGACACCAACCTACGAGCAGTACTTC	CASSLTGTPTYEQYF
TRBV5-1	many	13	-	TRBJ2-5	TGCGCCAGCAGCTTAAGTGGTTGGGAGACCCAGTACTTC	CASSLSGWETQYF
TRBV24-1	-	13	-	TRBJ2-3	TGTGCCACCAGTGGGAGCACGCCTAATACGCAGTATTTT	CATSGSTPNTQYF
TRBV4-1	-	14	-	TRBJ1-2	TGCGCCAGCAGCCAAGAGCCGTCTAACTATGGCTACACCTTC	CASSQEPSNYGYTF
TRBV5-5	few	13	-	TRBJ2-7	TGTGCCAGCAGCTCGCCTAGTGAGTACGAGCAGTACTTC	CASSSPSEYEQYF
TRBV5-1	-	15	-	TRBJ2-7	TGCGCCAGCAGCTTGGGCTCAGGGGGGTACTACGAGCAGTACTTC	CASSLGSGGYYEQYF
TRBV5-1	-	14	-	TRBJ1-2	TGCGCCAGCAGCTTGGAAGGGGCAGGTTCTGGCTACACCTTC	CASSLEGAGSGYTF
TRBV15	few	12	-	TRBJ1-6	TGTGCCACCAGCAGAGAGAATTCACCCCTCCACTTT	CATSRENSPLHF
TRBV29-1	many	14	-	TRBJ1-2	TGCAGCGTTGAAGGGCAGGCCCGGTCCTATGGCTACACCTTC	CSVEGQARSYGYTF
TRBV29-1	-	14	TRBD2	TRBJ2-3	TGCAGCGCCCTAGCGGGACTGTTTTCAGATACGCAGTATTTT	CSALAGLFSDTQYF
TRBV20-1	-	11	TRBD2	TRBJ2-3	TGCAGTGCTAGAGATCCTAGCGGGCAGTATTTT	CSARDPSGQYF
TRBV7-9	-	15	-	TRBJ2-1	TGTGCCAGCAGCTTAGTACACGGAGCCTACAATGAGCAGTTCTTC	CASSLVHGAYNEQFF
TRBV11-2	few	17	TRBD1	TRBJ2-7	TGTGCCAGCAGCTTCACCTTCCCGGGGGACAGGGACCACGAGCAGTACTTC	CASSFTFPGDRDHEQYF
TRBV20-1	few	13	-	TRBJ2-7	TGCAGTGCTAGGGACAACCGGCCCTACGAGCAGTACTTC	CSARDNRPYEQYF
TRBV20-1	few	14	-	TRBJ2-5	TGCAGTGCTAGATCCCCACTGGGGACAGAGACCCAGTACTTC	CSARSPLGTETQYF
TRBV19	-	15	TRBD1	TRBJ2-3	TGTGCCAGTAATGCGCCGGGACAGCGCACAGATACGCAGTATTTT	CASNAPGQRTDTQYF